The 5 T cell receptor beta chains in this list originate from one sample, sequenced in a study of shared clonotypes between healthy human individuals (dated by TCRdb to 2018 to 2021). Libraries were made using the immunoSEQ multiplex PCR assay. In its TCRdb copy, this immuneACCESS table keeps in-frame sequences only and misses some clones. Where compared with another copy, unresolved V genes explain less than half of these, and the others have no known cause. This sample lists a few hundred thousand clones; less than 98% were detected once. The top ten hold less than 0.065% of the sample. Input material: naive CD4+ T cells sorted from blood. Reading the label with the study, this specimen's cell subset or site is: CD45RA+ positively selected. The receptors were sampled from a young woman in good health.

The chain uses TRBV5-1 and TRBJ2-1, with D perhaps matching TRBD1 or TRBD2 (5 bases each). Germline V lookup: CDR1 SGHRS, CDR2 YFSETQ. The CDR3 extends over 14 amino acids. V dropped 3 bases and J dropped 4 bases, with 11 bases sitting between them. CDR3 bases: TGCGCCAGCAGCTCCGTGGGGGTGTACAATGAGCAGTTCTTC. Its protein is CASSSVGVYNEQFF.

The DNA for the CDR3 is TGTGCCAGCAGTCTAGACAGCTATAGCAATCAGCCCCAGCATTTT. Protein sequence: CASSLDSYSNQPQHF. The chain links TRBV2 to TRBJ1-5, with a weak D call TRBD1 (5 bases). V lost 5 bases and J lost 0, with 11 bases in between. This CDR3 comprises 15 residues. Germline-derived CDR1 and CDR2 are SNHLY and FYNNEI.

This clone appeared a single time. The chain combines TRBV29-1 with TRBJ2-1; D uncertain. V was clipped by 6 bases and J by 9 bases, with 12 bases between them. The CDR3 has 11 residues. Per the germline V gene, CDR1 is SQVTM and CDR2 is ANQGSEA. CDR3 nucleotides: TGCAGCGTGCCTTTGTGGTCTGAGCAGTTCTTC. As protein: CSVPLWSEQFF.

The genes are TRBV5-4 and TRBJ1-1, with D possibly TRBD1 on 6 matching bases. V gave up 9 bases and J gave up 0 bases, with 18 bases separating them. The CDR3 loop spans 15 amino acids. Germline CDR1 reads SGHNT; CDR2 reads YYREEE (reference sequence). The CDR3 DNA sequence: TGTGCCACGGCGACAGGTAGATCTATGAACACTGAAGCTTTCTTT. Translation gives CATATGRSMNTEAFF.

This sequence joins TRBV25-1 and TRBJ1-6; 8 bases agree with TRBD1. This CDR3 is 15 amino acids long. Germline CDR1 is MGHDK and CDR2 is SYGVNS. The junction had 5 bases not matched to a gene; V was cut back by 1 base and J by 9 bases. The CDR3 sequence is CASSESVRGPSPLHF. The CDR3 DNA sequence: TGTGCCAGCAGTGAATCGGTCAGGGGGCCTTCACCCCTCCACTTT.